One sample yielded the 8 T cell receptor beta chains listed below, sequenced in a study of blood T cell repertoires in COVID-19. The repertoire was sequenced with immunoSEQ multiplex PCR; TCRdb's copy has only in-frame clones and lacks some. The sample records 80,000 to 100,000 clones, 80% being singletons. The specimen sequenced was peripheral blood. These receptors all stem from a human donor in a cohort sampled during active COVID-19.

This chain links TRBV27 with TRBJ1-1; weak D call: TRBD1 (6 bases). V was pared by 0 bases and J by 7 bases, with 12 bases between. The CDR3 totals 14 residues. In germline, CDR1 is MNHEY, CDR2 SMNVEV (reference sequence). DNA for the CDR3: TGTGCCAGCAGTTTATCCCTAGGGGGATATGAAGCTTTCTTT. It codes for CASSLSLGGYEAFF.

The chain is built from TRBV9 and TRBJ1-6; maybe TRBD1 (6 bases). This CDR3 is built from 17 residues. V dropped 2 bases and J dropped 8 bases, with 20 bases sitting between them. The germline CDR1 and CDR2 sequences are SGDLS and YYNGEE. This CDR3 is CASSVSLGGSVDSPLHF. CDR3 nucleotides: TGTGCCAGCAGCGTCTCCCTAGGGGGATCAGTGGATTCACCCCTCCACTTT.

This clone appeared a few times. The chain is built from TRBV6-5 and TRBJ2-7, with TRBD1 matching over 7 bases. Trimming cost V 6 bases and J 2 bases; bases outside gene matches: 7. This CDR3 has 14 residues. Germline CDR1 is MNHEY and CDR2 is SVGAGI. The CDR3 here is CASSLDRAAYEQYF. In DNA, the CDR3 is TGTGCCAGCAGCCTCGACAGGGCCGCCTACGAGCAGTACTTC.

The chain recombines TRBV7-3 with TRBJ2-3, with D unresolved. Trimming removed 1 base at V and 2 bases at J, with 7 bases between. CDR3 length: 14 residues. CDR1 and CDR2 (germline): SGHTA, FQGTGA. The DNA for the CDR3 is TGTGCCAGCAGCTTAAGGTCAGACACAGATACGCAGTATTTT. Residues: CASSLRSDTDTQYF.

The rearrangement links TRBV7-9 to TRBJ2-7; D may be TRBD2 (5 bases). Germline CDR1 reads SEHNR; CDR2 reads FQNEAQ (reference sequence). The germline V and J ends were trimmed by 4 bases and 0 bases, with 10 bases remaining between them. The CDR3 extends over 14 amino acids. CDR3 residues: CASSSLGSSYEQYF. The CDR3, as DNA: TGTGCCAGCAGCTCTTTAGGGAGCTCCTACGAGCAGTACTTC. Variable domain in full (rest from reference TRBV7-9 and TRBJ2-7): DTGVSQNPRHKITKRGQNVTFRCDPISEHNRLYWYRQTLGQGPEFLTYFQNEAQLEKSRLLSDRFSAERPKGSFSTLEIQRTEQGDSAMYLCASSSLGSSYEQYFGPGTRLTVT.

This clone has just one count. The chain is built from TRBV18 and TRBJ2-7, with D perhaps matching TRBD1 (5 bases). CDR1 and CDR2 (germline): KGHSH, LQKENI. Trimming took off 3 bases at V and 0 bases at J, with 6 bases between the two ends. The CDR3 has 13 amino acids. CDR3 sequence: CASSPGASYEQYF. The CDR3 nucleotides are TGTGCCAGCTCACCTGGGGCCTCCTACGAGCAGTACTTC.

This chain connects TRBV27 to TRBJ1-2; D remains unclear. This CDR3 has 14 residues. Deletions cut 6 bases from V and 8 bases from J, with 19 bases between. Germline CDR1 MNHEY, CDR2 SMNVEV (reference sequence). CDR3 in DNA: TGTGCCAGCAGCCCTGGTTGGGCAGCCCAGGGCTACACCTTC. Translating it yields CASSPGWAAQGYTF.

The chain combines TRBV15 with TRBJ2-7, with D unclear. Trimming cost V 1 base and J 6 bases, with 10 bases left between them. CDR1 and CDR2 (germline): LNHNV, YYDKDF (reference sequence). This CDR3 has 13 residues. The CDR3 DNA sequence: TGTGCCACCAGCAGAGTTGGCCCCGCCGAGCAGTACTTC. It is translated as CATSRVGPAEQYF.